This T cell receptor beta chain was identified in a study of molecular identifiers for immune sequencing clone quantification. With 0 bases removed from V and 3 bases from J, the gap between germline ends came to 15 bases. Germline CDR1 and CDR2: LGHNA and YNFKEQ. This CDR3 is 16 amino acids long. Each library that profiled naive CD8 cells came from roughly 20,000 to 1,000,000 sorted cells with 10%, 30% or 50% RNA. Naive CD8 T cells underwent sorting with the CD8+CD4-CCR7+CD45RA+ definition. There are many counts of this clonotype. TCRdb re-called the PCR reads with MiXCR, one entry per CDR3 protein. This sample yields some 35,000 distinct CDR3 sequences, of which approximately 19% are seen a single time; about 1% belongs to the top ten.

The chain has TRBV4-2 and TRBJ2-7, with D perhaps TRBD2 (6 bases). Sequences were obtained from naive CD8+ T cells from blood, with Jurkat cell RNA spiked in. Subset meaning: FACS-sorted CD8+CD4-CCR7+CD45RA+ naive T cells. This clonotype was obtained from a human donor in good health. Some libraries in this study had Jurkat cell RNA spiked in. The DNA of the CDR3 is TGTGCCAGCAGCCAAGAAAGCCTCGGGCGGGACTACGAGCAGTACTTC. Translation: CASSQESLGRDYEQYF.